The present T cell receptor beta chain was sequenced within a study of regulatory T cells in long-lasting Graves disease. Study-level findings and limits: Relative to newly diagnosed Graves' patients, persistent ones had lower TCR diversity. TRBV28 was favored in persistent disease, as were TRBJ1-2 and TRBJ2-5.

Time point indicated: persistent/refractory GD, antithyroid drugs over 5 years with positive TRAb. Preparation of the TCR library used RNA extracted from PBMCs. Per American Thyroid Association guidelines, Graves' disease was diagnosed. This clonotype came up many times. What it binds is not known. Germline CDR1 reads MNHEY; CDR2 reads SMNVEV (reference sequence). The germline V and J ends were trimmed by 5 bases and 6 bases, with 25 bases remaining between them. The CDR3 length is 17 residues. According to the study, TCR beta libraries were built with iRepertoire HTBI primers and CDR3-region Arm-PCR. TCRdb reprocessed the multiplex PCR reads via MiXCR and lists one record per CDR3 protein. The sample contains approximately 500,000 distinct CDR3 sequences, roughly a fifth of which appear only once.

The chain carries TRBV27 and TRBJ1-2; possible D gene TRBD1, 5 bases. This clonotype originated in a female donor with Graves disease. Here the sequenced sample was peripheral blood mononuclear cells (PBMCs), taken when the disease was refractory, from a patient treated with antithyroid drugs. CDR3 region: CASSPLGTSTEEDGYTF. The CDR3 nucleotides are TGTGCCAGCAGTCCCCTTGGGACTTCGACGGAGGAGGATGGCTACACCTTC.